These 13 T cell receptor beta chains were sequenced from one sample in a study of cytomegalovirus exposure and HLA in healthy donors. Both 60 Vbeta primers and 13 Jbeta primers went into the PCR. Here immunoSEQ multiplex PCR was the method, and the copy in TCRdb shows in-frame clones only, minus some. The sample lists some 100,000 clones; 60% to 75% were seen once. The specimen sequenced was PBMCs. Receptors originate from a woman between 35 and 50 years old in good health and CMV-seronegative.

V usage is TRBV2 and J usage is TRBJ2-3, with D possibly matching TRBD2 (5 bases). Germline CDR1 and CDR2: SNHLY and FYNNEI. The CDR3 covers 14 residues. The V end lost 4 bases, the J end lost 1 base, and 9 bases lay between the germline ends. The CDR3 here is CASSAGYGTDTQYF. CDR3 nucleotide sequence: TGTGCCAGCAGTGCGGGGTACGGCACAGATACGCAGTATTTT.

The chain recombines TRBV30 with TRBJ1-5; the D gene is possibly TRBD1 (6 bases). Germline CDR1 GTSNPN, CDR2 SVGIG (reference sequence). Trimming removed 0 bases from V and 0 bases from J, with 12 bases in between. The CDR3 totals 16 residues. The CDR3 loop is CAWSVLGGGSNQPQHF. CDR3 nucleotide sequence: TGTGCCTGGAGTGTATTGGGAGGGGGTAGCAATCAGCCCCAGCATTTT. Together with reference TRBV30 and TRBJ1-5, the CDR3 gives the full variable domain: SQTIHQWPATLVQPVGSPLSLECTVEGTSNPNLYWYRQAAGRGLQLLFYSVGIGQISSEVPQNLSASRPQDRQFILSSKKLLLSDSGFYLCAWSVLGGGSNQPQHFGDGTRLSIL.

This rearrangement joins TRBV9 to TRBJ1-4; a possible D gene is TRBD1 (6 bases). The CDR3 consists of 16 residues. Per germline, CDR1 SGDLS and CDR2 YYNGEE. Trimming removed 0 bases from V and 1 base from J, with 10 bases in between. CDR3 residues: CASSVEDRLTNEKLFF. The CDR3 nucleotides read TGTGCCAGCAGCGTAGAGGACAGATTAACTAATGAAAAACTGTTTTTT.

The genes are TRBV2 and TRBJ2-3; 7 bases line up with TRBD2. The CDR3 spans 16 residues. The V segment lost 5 bases and the J segment 1 base; nucleotides outside the gene matches: 9. Germline CDR1 reads SNHLY; CDR2 reads FYNNEI. The CDR3 here is CASSSLSGAGTDTQYF. The CDR3 region has the DNA TGTGCCAGCAGTTCCCTCAGCGGGGCCGGCACAGATACGCAGTATTTT. Full variable domain (missing parts from reference TRBV2 and TRBJ2-3): EPEVTQTPSHQVTQMGQEVILRCVPISNHLYFYWYRQILGQKVEFLVSFYNNEISEKSEIFDDQFSVERPDGSNFTLKIRSTKLEDSAMYFCASSSLSGAGTDTQYFGPGTRLTVL.

This rearrangement joins TRBV5-4 to TRBJ2-5; 9 bases match TRBD2. Per germline, CDR1 SGHNT and CDR2 YYREEE (reference sequence). With V trimmed by 6 bases and J by 1 base, 7 bases remained unmatched. CDR3 length: 15 residues. In DNA, the CDR3 is TGTGCCAGCATGATAGCGGGGGTGCTCCAAGAGACCCAGTACTTC. Translating gives CASMIAGVLQETQYF.

This chain connects TRBV21-1 to TRBJ2-2; the listed D gene, TRBD2, was not tested against the DNA. TRBV21-1 is a listed pseudogene. The CDR3 is 18 amino acids. CDR3 residues: CASSPGSWRGSRTGELFF. CDR3 bases: TGTGCCAGCAGTCCCGGGTCGTGGAGAGGGTCTCGTACCGGGGAGCTGTTTTTT.

The V gene is TRBV11-2, the J gene TRBJ2-7; D possibly corresponds to TRBD2 (5 bases). This CDR3 has 13 residues. Looked up from germline, CDR1 is SGHAT and CDR2 is FQNNGV. V was clipped by 5 bases and J by 3 bases, with 11 bases between them. CDR3 sequence (DNA): TGTGCCAGCAGCCGAGCAAGCGGCTACGAGCAGTACTTC. Amino acid sequence: CASSRASGYEQYF.

The rearrangement links TRBV19 to TRBJ2-7; 7 bases agree with TRBD1. With V trimmed by 5 bases and J by 2 bases, 12 bases remained unmatched. This CDR3 comprises 16 residues. Per the germline V gene, CDR1 is LNHDA and CDR2 is SQIVND (reference sequence). The CDR3: CASSAKTGQPTYEQYF. The CDR3 DNA follows: TGTGCCAGTAGTGCGAAGACGGGACAGCCCACCTACGAGCAGTACTTC.

The chain has TRBV6-5 and TRBJ2-1; perhaps TRBD1 as D (6 bases). Trimming took 5 bases from V and 5 from J, leaving 16 bases between them. Germline V gives CDR1 MNHEY, CDR2 SVGAGI. The CDR3 loop spans 15 amino acids. CDR3 sequence: CASSKLSKGDNEQFF. DNA of the CDR3: TGTGCCAGCAGTAAGTTAAGTAAGGGGGACAATGAGCAGTTCTTC.

The chain links TRBV4-1 to TRBJ2-7; 9 bases line up with TRBD2. The ends lost 4 bases at V and 6 bases at J; junction bases unmatched: 4. This CDR3 is built from 13 residues. The V gene's germline CDR1 is MGHRA and CDR2 YSYEKL. CDR3 DNA: TGCGCCAGCAGCCTGGGACTAGCCGGCGAGCAGTACTTC. Its protein is CASSLGLAGEQYF.

As DNA, the CDR3 is TGTGCCAGCAGCGCGGACAGGGCCGAGAATACGCAGTATTTT. It translates to CASSADRAENTQYF. This chain uses TRBV21-1 with TRBJ2-3; the table assigns TRBD1, which was not confirmed against the DNA. TRBV21-1 is a documented pseudogene. This CDR3 has 14 amino acids.

This chain uses TRBV7-8 with TRBJ2-1; 9 nucleotides agree with TRBD2. With V trimmed by 7 bases and J by 2 bases, 0 bases remained unmatched. Germline V gives CDR1 SGHVS, CDR2 FQNEAQ. This CDR3 is 13 amino acids long. CDR3 coding DNA: TGTGCCAGCACTAGCGGGGCCTACAATGAGCAGTTCTTC. Translation gives CASTSGAYNEQFF.

This sequence joins TRBV19 and TRBJ2-2, with TRBD2 matching 7 bases. In germline, CDR1 is LNHDA, CDR2 SQIVND (reference sequence). Unmatched junction bases numbered 8, after V lost 5 bases and J lost 2 bases. CDR3 size: 16 residues. This chain's CDR3 is CASSSLAELNTGELFF. The CDR3, as DNA: TGTGCCAGTAGTTCTCTAGCGGAACTTAACACCGGGGAGCTGTTTTTT. Combining the CDR3 with reference TRBV19 and TRBJ2-2 gives the whole variable domain DGGITQSPKYLFRKEGQNVTLSCEQNLNHDAMYWYRQDPGQGLRLIYYSQIVNDFQKGDIAEGYSVSREKKESFPLTVTSAQKNPTAFYLCASSSLAELNTGELFFGEGSRLTVL.